This note documents a single T cell receptor (beta chain) sequence. Profiling relied on immunoSEQ multiplex PCR, and the TCRdb table lists in-frame clones only, not all of them. The sample lists 130,000 or so clones; approximately 84% were seen once. The sample originates from a study of PD-L1 blockade in urothelial cancer. Whole-study context: Patients had received 0 to 3 prior chemotherapy regimens. Researchers found blood samples held a median of roughly 140,000 T cells. The analyses of blood took place 3 weeks (second dose) and 6 weeks after treatment start.

This sample's time point: pretreatment peripheral blood. CDR1 and CDR2 from the germline V gene are SGHNT and YYREEE (reference sequence). CDR3 length: 16 amino acids. The V segment lost 2 bases and the J segment 4 bases; nucleotides outside the gene matches: 9. The chain links TRBV5-4 to TRBJ2-1, with TRBD2 matching over 7 bases. This sample comprised PBMCs, obtained around atezolizumab (anti-PD-L1) treatment. The receptor was derived from a man between 45 and 60 years old with urothelial cancer. The CDR3 nucleotides are TGTGCCAGCAGCTTAACCGGGAGGATCCAGTACAATGAGCAGTTCTTC. It specifies CASSLTGRIQYNEQFF.